These 3 T cell receptor beta chains were all obtained from the same sample, sequenced in a study of control samples from healthy donors and cancer patients. The table came from immunoSEQ multiplex PCR; TCRdb's copy has only in-frame clones and leaves some out. The sample carries under 60,000 clones, roughly 94% recorded once. What was sequenced was blood. Source of these receptors: a man in his thirties or forties in good health.

This chain joins TRBV6-5 and TRBJ1-2, with a possible D match to TRBD1 (5 bases). CDR1 and CDR2 (germline): MNHEY, SVGAGI. With 7 bases removed from V and 4 bases from J, the gap between germline ends came to 16 bases. This CDR3 is 14 amino acids long. CDR3 bases: TGTGCCAGCAAACGGGGGGAGGGAGTCTATGGCTACACCTTC. This codes for CASKRGEGVYGYTF.

This chain links TRBV5-1 with TRBJ2-7; D is perhaps TRBD1 or TRBD2 (5 bases each). V was cut by 0 bases and J by 0 bases, with 10 bases left in between. The CDR3 loop spans 15 amino acids. Germline CDR1 is SGHRS and CDR2 is YFSETQ. The DNA of the CDR3 is TGCGCCAGCAGCTTGGAGAGGGGTAGCTCCTACGAGCAGTACTTC. This sequence encodes CASSLERGSSYEQYF. The full variable domain, in which reference TRBV5-1 and TRBJ2-7 provide the parts outside the CDR3, is KAGVTQTPRYLIKTRGQQVTLSCSPISGHRSVSWYQQTPGQGLQFLFEYFSETQRNKGNFPGRFSGRQFSNSRSEMNVSTLELGDSALYLCASSLERGSSYEQYFGPGTRLTVT.

V usage is TRBV18 and J usage is TRBJ1-3; 7 nucleotides agree with TRBD1. This CDR3 contains 15 residues. Germline CDR1 and CDR2: KGHSH and LQKENI. The ends lost 5 bases at V and 4 bases at J; junction bases unmatched: 8. The CDR3 bases are TGTGCCAGCTCAACACAGGGGCGTTCGGGAAACACCATATATTTT. Its translation is CASSTQGRSGNTIYF.